This T cell receptor (beta chain) was found in a study of T-cell memory formation after mild COVID-19. 5'RACE, which relied on constant-segment primers, yielded TCR alpha and TCR beta cDNA libraries carrying sample barcodes and UMIs. TCRdb itself ran the 5' RACE reads through MiXCR, one entry per CDR3 protein. The sample includes roughly 500,000 distinct CDR3 sequences, 20% seen only once; the top ten take under 15%. General observations from the study: The CD4+ clones that contracted clustered mainly within CM and EM, and the CD8+ clones concentrated in EMRA. Day 15 to 85 contracting clones showed balanced CD4/CD8; later expanders leaned CD4+. Nothing showed for sure that second-wave clones peaking on day 37 were SARS-CoV-2 specific.

Ten or more counts support this clonotype. The antigen remains undetermined. The CDR3 length is 12 residues. The V end was cut by 6 bases, the J end by 1 base, with 9 bases between. The germline CDR1 and CDR2 sequences are SQVTM and ANQGSEA. The sample consisted of PBMCs or a T cell subset sorted from them (not recorded which). This sequence joins TRBV29-1 and TRBJ1-1, with D uncertain. The clonotype originates from an adult woman who had mild COVID-19 (a few samples of this study predate the infection). Cell type and time point are not known. The CDR3 bases are TGCAGCGTGGGGTACAAGAACACTGAAGCTTTCTTT. Translated, it gives CSVGYKNTEAFF.